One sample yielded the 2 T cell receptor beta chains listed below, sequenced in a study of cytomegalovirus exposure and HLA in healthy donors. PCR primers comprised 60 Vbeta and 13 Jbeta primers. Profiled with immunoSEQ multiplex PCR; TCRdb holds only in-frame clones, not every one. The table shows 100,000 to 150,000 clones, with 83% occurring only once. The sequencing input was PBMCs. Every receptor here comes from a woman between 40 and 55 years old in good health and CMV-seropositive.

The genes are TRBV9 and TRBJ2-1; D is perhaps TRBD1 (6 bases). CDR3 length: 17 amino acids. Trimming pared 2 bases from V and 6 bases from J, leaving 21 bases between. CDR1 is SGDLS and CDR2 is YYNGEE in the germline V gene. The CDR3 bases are TGTGCCAGCAGCGTTGACCCTCCCGGGACATTGACCAATGAGCAGTTCTTC. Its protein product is CASSVDPPGTLTNEQFF.

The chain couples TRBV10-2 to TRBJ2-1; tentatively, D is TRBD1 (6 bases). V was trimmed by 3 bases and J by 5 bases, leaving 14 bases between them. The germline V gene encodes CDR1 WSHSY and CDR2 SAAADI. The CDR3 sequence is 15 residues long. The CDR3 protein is CASSEIGGPDNEQFF. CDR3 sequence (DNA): TGCGCCAGCAGTGAAATAGGGGGTCCGGACAATGAGCAGTTCTTC.